This record concerns one T cell receptor beta chain sequence. Its specificity is not known. CDR1 and CDR2 (germline): SGHVS, FQNEAQ. V dropped 2 bases and J dropped 0 bases, with 12 bases sitting between them. The CDR3 is made up of 16 amino acids. TCRdb keeps only in-frame clones here, not all; method: immunoSEQ multiplex PCR. Of around 77,000 clones in the sample, roughly nine tenths were seen once. The data derive from a study of OX40 agonist ivuxolimab in advanced cancers. Study summary: Hepatocellular carcinoma, melanoma, renal cell or head and neck cancer occurred in dose-escalation patients.

Findings of the study overall: There was clonal expansion of CD4+ and CD8+ blood T cells by week 6 at 0.1 to 3.0 mg/kg.

The TCR was taken from an adult with an advanced solid tumor such as melanoma, head and neck, liver or kidney cancer. The V gene is TRBV7-8, the J gene TRBJ2-3; perhaps TRBD2 as D (6 bases). The starting material was CD4+ or CD8+ T cells sorted from blood, obtained in a trial of the OX40 agonist ivuxolimab. CDR3: CASSLFMRGSTDTQYF. For the CDR3, the DNA is TGTGCCAGCAGCTTATTCATGCGGGGTAGCACAGATACGCAGTATTTT.